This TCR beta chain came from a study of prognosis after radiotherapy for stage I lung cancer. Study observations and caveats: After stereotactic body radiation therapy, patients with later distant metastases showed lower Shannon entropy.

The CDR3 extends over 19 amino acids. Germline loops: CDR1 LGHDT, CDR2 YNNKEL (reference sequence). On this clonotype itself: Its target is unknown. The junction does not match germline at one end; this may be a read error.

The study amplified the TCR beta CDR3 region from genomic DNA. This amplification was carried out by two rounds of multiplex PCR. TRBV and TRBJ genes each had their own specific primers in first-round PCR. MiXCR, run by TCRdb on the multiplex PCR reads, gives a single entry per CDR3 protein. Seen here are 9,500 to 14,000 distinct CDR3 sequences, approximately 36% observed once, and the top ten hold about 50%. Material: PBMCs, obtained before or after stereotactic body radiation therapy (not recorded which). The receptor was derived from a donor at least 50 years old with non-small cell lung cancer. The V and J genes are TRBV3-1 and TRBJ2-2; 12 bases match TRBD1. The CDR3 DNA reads TGTGCCGGCAGCCAGGTCCCGGGACAGGGGGCGAAGCACACCGGGGAGCTGTTTTTT. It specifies CAGSQVPGQGAKHTGELFF.